These 20 T cell receptor beta chains came from one sample sequenced in a study of CD8+ T cells in alopecia areata. After isolation, RNA underwent reverse transcription to generate cDNA as the sequencing template. Using immunoSEQ multiplex PCR, the repertoire was profiled, and TCRdb retains in-frame clones only, with some absent. The table shows more than 140,000 clones, with around 86% occurring only once. Treatment defined: oral pan-JAK inhibitor, 5-10 mg twice daily. Source: CD8+ T cells sorted from blood, taken at week 4, from a patient treated with tofacitinib. These receptors came from a human donor with alopecia areata.

This chain links TRBV9 with TRBJ2-3; 10 nucleotides line up with TRBD2. The J segment lost 1 base and the V segment lost 0 bases, leaving 5 bases of the junction unmatched. The CDR3 runs to 17 residues. Germline V gene data show CDR1 as SGDLS and CDR2 as YYNGEE. CDR3 sequence reads: CASSVEGGTSGTDTQYF. DNA of the CDR3: TGTGCCAGCAGCGTAGAGGGGGGGACTAGCGGCACAGATACGCAGTATTTT.

The chain has TRBV5-1 and TRBJ2-3; weak D call: TRBD1 (6 bases). V lost 0 bases, J lost 2 bases, and 10 bases lay in between. This CDR3 has 15 residues. Germline assignment: CDR1 SGHRS and CDR2 YFSETQ. CDR3 sequence (DNA): TGCGCCAGCAGCTTGGGTGACAGGTCCACAGATACGCAGTATTTT. As protein: CASSLGDRSTDTQYF.

This clone has only a few counts. The rearrangement joins TRBV7-9 to TRBJ1-1; tentative D call: TRBD1 (6 bases). Looked up from germline, CDR1 is SEHNR and CDR2 is FQNEAQ (reference sequence). V lost 5 bases and J 10 bases, leaving 14 bases between the germline ends. The CDR3 sequence is 12 residues long. The CDR3 spells CASSPSDRRAFF. CDR3 bases: TGTGCCAGCAGCCCTTCGGACAGAAGAGCTTTCTTT.

The CDR3 DNA reads TGTGCCAGCAGCGTAGAACGATTCTCCTACGAGCAGTACTTC. It translates to CASSVERFSYEQYF. This chain joins TRBV9 and TRBJ2-7, with D unresolved. V was clipped by 0 bases and J by 0 bases, with 7 bases between them. Germline CDR1 SGDLS, CDR2 YYNGEE. This CDR3 is built from 14 residues.

The chain uses TRBV30 and TRBJ2-1, with D perhaps TRBD1 (5 bases). Germline CDR1 reads GTSNPN; CDR2 reads SVGIG (reference sequence). V was clipped by 0 bases and J by 0 bases, with 15 bases between them. This CDR3 is 17 amino acids long. This CDR3 reads CAWSVPSDRPSYNEQFF. The CDR3 DNA is TGTGCCTGGAGTGTACCTTCCGACAGACCCTCCTACAATGAGCAGTTCTTC.

This sequence joins TRBV7-9 and TRBJ2-2; D is unresolved. The CDR3 is made up of 12 amino acids. CDR1 and CDR2 from the germline V gene are SEHNR and FQNEAQ (reference sequence). V lost 4 bases and J lost 4, with 4 bases in between. The CDR3 region is CASSWGTGELFF. The CDR3 region has the DNA TGTGCCAGCAGCTGGGGCACCGGGGAGCTGTTTTTT.

This chain links TRBV30 with TRBJ1-2; the D gene is possibly TRBD1 (5 bases). The germline V and J ends were trimmed by 0 bases and 8 bases, with 13 bases remaining between them. CDR1 GTSNPN and CDR2 SVGIG come from the germline V gene (reference sequence). This CDR3 is built from 13 residues. CDR3 loop: CAWSVGPMEGYTF. As DNA, the CDR3 is TGTGCCTGGAGTGTGGGGCCGATGGAAGGCTACACCTTC.

This chain uses TRBV19 with TRBJ2-5; a weak D match, TRBD2 (6 bases). Trimming cost V 2 bases and J 5 bases, with 27 bases left between them. CDR1 and CDR2 from the germline V gene are LNHDA and SQIVND (reference sequence). The CDR3 loop spans 19 amino acids. CDR3: CASSIISAAGTGDWETQYF. The CDR3 DNA reads TGTGCCAGTAGTATAATTTCGGCCGCCGGCACGGGGGATTGGGAGACCCAGTACTTC.

The chain employs TRBV19 and TRBJ1-2, with D uncertain. The CDR3 contains 14 residues. Trimming left V 5 bases short and J 3 bases short, with 13 bases between. CDR1 LNHDA and CDR2 SQIVND come from the germline V gene (reference sequence). The CDR3 loop is CASSLGPSDYGYTF. The CDR3 DNA reads as TGTGCCAGTAGTTTGGGTCCTAGCGACTATGGCTACACCTTC.

CDR3 DNA: TGTGCCAGCAGCTTGGCTAATGAGCAGTTCTTC. This encodes CASSLANEQFF. The chain couples TRBV5-4 to TRBJ2-1; D is unclear. Trimming removed 0 bases from V and 7 bases from J, with 2 bases in between. CDR1 and CDR2 from the germline V gene are SGHNT and YYREEE (reference sequence). The CDR3 runs 11 residues.

This clone was found a few times. The V gene is TRBV23-1, the J gene TRBJ2-2; tentatively, D is TRBD2 (6 bases). TRBV23-1 is recorded as an ORF, its role being uncertain. V was trimmed by 7 bases and J by 0 bases, leaving 18 bases between them. The CDR3 extends over 17 amino acids. For the CDR3, the DNA is TGCGCCAGCACTACTACAGGCGGGACCGCGAACACCGGGGAGCTGTTTTTT. Amino acid sequence: CASTTTGGTANTGELFF.

The chain uses TRBV29-1 and TRBJ2-7, with a weak D call TRBD1 (6 bases). Germline V gene data show CDR1 as SQVTM and CDR2 as ANQGSEA. V gave up 4 bases and J gave up 7 bases, with 23 bases separating them. The CDR3 length is 15 residues. CDR3 in amino acids: CSVGLRTDPFEEQYF. CDR3 sequence (DNA): TGCAGCGTTGGACTTAGGACAGACCCTTTTGAGGAGCAGTACTTC.

The CDR3 region has the DNA TGTGCCAGCAGCTTAAGTGGTCTAATGCTCCAAGAGACCCAGTACTTC. This gives the protein CASSLSGLMLQETQYF. This chain joins TRBV7-9 and TRBJ2-5; D not certain. Germline CDR1 reads SEHNR; CDR2 reads FQNEAQ (reference sequence). Trimming removed 2 bases at V and 1 base at J, with 14 bases between. The CDR3 is 16 amino acids. The full variable domain, with the rest looked up from reference TRBV7-9 and TRBJ2-5, is DTGVSQNPRHKITKRGQNVTFRCDPISEHNRLYWYRQTLGQGPEFLTYFQNEAQLEKSRLLSDRFSAERPKGSFSTLEIQRTEQGDSAMYLCASSLSGLMLQETQYFGPGTRLLVL.

The rearrangement uses TRBV12-5 and TRBJ2-7; D is possibly TRBD1 (6 bases). CDR3 length: 14 amino acids. The V and J ends lost 6 bases and 2 bases respectively, with 14 bases between them. CDR1 is LGHNT, CDR2 FRNRAP, per germline. The CDR3, as DNA: TGTGCTAGTGGCCACACACCAGGGGCCTACGAGCAGTACTTC. This translates into CASGHTPGAYEQYF. The full variable domain, completed using reference TRBV12-5 and TRBJ2-7, is DARVTQTPRHKVTEMGQEVTMRCQPILGHNTVFWYRQTMMQGLELLAYFRNRAPLDDSGMPKDRFSAEMPDATLATLKIQPSEPRDSAVYFCASGHTPGAYEQYFGPGTRLTVT.

Only one count was recorded for this clone. The chain joins TRBV6-5 to TRBJ2-1, with 8 bases that match TRBD2. Germline CDR1 reads MNHEY; CDR2 reads SVGAGI. The CDR3 spans 15 residues. V lost 5 bases and J lost 6; bases outside the gene matches: 9. In nucleotides, the CDR3 is TGTGCCAGCAGTCCGCTTCGGGAGGGCCTCAATGAGCAGTTCTTC. Its translation: CASSPLREGLNEQFF.

V usage is TRBV25-1 and J usage is TRBJ1-6; D remains unclear. Germline assignment: CDR1 MGHDK and CDR2 SYGVNS. This CDR3 spans 17 amino acids. V shed 2 bases and J shed 2 bases, with 13 bases lying between them. Here the CDR3 reads CASSERVAGPYNSPLHF. The CDR3 bases are TGTGCCAGCAGTGAAAGGGTGGCAGGCCCCTATAATTCACCCCTCCACTTT. Looking up the rest from reference TRBV25-1 and TRBJ1-6 gives the full variable domain: EADIYQTPRYLVIGTGKKITLECSQTMGHDKMYWYQQDPGMELHLIHYSYGVNSTEKGDLSSESTVSRIRTEHFPLTLESARPSHTSQYLCASSERVAGPYNSPLHFGNGTRLTVT.

This clone appeared once. The rearrangement joins TRBV5-5 to TRBJ2-3; D perhaps matches TRBD2 (6 bases). This CDR3 has 16 residues. V shed 4 bases and J shed 1 base, with 16 bases lying between them. Germline CDR1 and CDR2: SGHKS and YYEKEE (reference sequence). CDR3 amino acids: CASSPGGVGGTDTQYF. The CDR3 bases are TGTGCCAGCAGCCCTGGAGGGGTGGGGGGCACAGATACGCAGTATTTT.

The chain couples TRBV6-1 to TRBJ2-7, with TRBD1 as a possible D gene (6 bases). Germline CDR1 and CDR2: MNHNS and SASEGT. Trimming removed 4 bases at V and 6 bases at J, with 16 bases between. The CDR3 runs to 14 residues. As DNA, the CDR3 is TGTGCCAGCAGTGTCGCCAGGGGCCTTACCGAGCAGTACTTC. Its translation: CASSVARGLTEQYF.

This chain links TRBV11-2 with TRBJ2-7; 10 nucleotides align to TRBD2. The CDR3 covers 15 residues. V was clipped by 4 bases and J by 9 bases; unmatched bases: 12. The germline V gene has CDR1 SGHAT and CDR2 FQNNGV. In DNA form, the CDR3 reads TGTGCCAGCAGCTCTTGGACTAGCGGATCCCCAGCGCAGTACTTC. It is translated as CASSSWTSGSPAQYF.

The chain is built from TRBV18 and TRBJ1-1; TRBD1 might be the D (5 bases). Deletions cut 3 bases from V and 6 bases from J, with 14 bases between. The CDR3 spans 14 residues. The germline V gene encodes CDR1 KGHSH and CDR2 LQKENI. As DNA, the CDR3 is TGTGCCAGCTCACCGGACGCGGTGGGGCCTGAAGCTTTCTTT. It yields the protein CASSPDAVGPEAFF. Full variable domain (missing parts from reference TRBV18 and TRBJ1-1): NAGVMQNPRHLVRRRGQEARLRCSPMKGHSHVYWYRQLPEEGLKFMVYLQKENIIDESGMPKERFSAEFPKEGPSILRIQQVVRGDSAAYFCASSPDAVGPEAFFGQGTRLTVV.